What follows are 2 T cell receptor beta chains derived from one specimen sequenced in a study of T cell responses to AZD1222 COVID-19 vaccine. The table came from immunoSEQ multiplex PCR; TCRdb's copy has only in-frame clones and leaves some out. The sample lists about 170,000 clones; around 87% were seen once. The material was peripheral blood, obtained on day 0 of AZD1222 vaccination. The receptor set was obtained from an adult in good health.

J is TRBJ2-2 and V is TRBV11-3; 7 bases are shared with TRBD1. CDR1 is SGHNT and CDR2 is YENEEA in the germline V gene. The CDR3 extends over 14 amino acids. J lost 7 bases, V lost 5 bases, and 7 bases had no gene match. Written as DNA, the CDR3 is TGTGCCAGCAGCAAGAACAGGGGTGGCGGGGAGCTGTTTTTT. This sequence encodes CASSKNRGGGELFF.

The chain couples TRBV9 to TRBJ1-6; D gene uncertain. V dropped 0 bases and J dropped 6 bases, with 10 bases sitting between them. CDR1 and CDR2 (germline): SGDLS, YYNGEE. There are 15 residues in the CDR3. The CDR3 bases are TGTGCCAGCAGCGTAGTCGCAGTACCTAATTCACCCCTCCACTTT. Protein: CASSVVAVPNSPLHF. The full variable domain, with the rest looked up from reference TRBV9 and TRBJ1-6, is DSGVTQTPKHLITATGQRVTLRCSPRSGDLSVYWYQQSLDQGLQFLIQYYNGEERAKGNILERFSAQQFPDLHSELNLSSLELGDSALYFCASSVVAVPNSPLHFGNGTRLTVT.